The T cell receptor beta chain under discussion was sequenced for a study of blood T cell repertoires in COVID-19. Per the germline V gene, CDR1 is SGHAT and CDR2 is FQNNGV. Between the trimmed V and J ends, which lost 5 bases and 0 bases, there was a span of 16 bases. The CDR3 spans 17 residues. In the study's own analysis: Reference gene primer amplification gave estimated nucleated cell counts. Some clones are missing from TCRdb's copy, which holds only in-frame ones; the method was immunoSEQ multiplex PCR. V, J and clone size reflect that table, while D and trimming were determined from the DNA. The top ten hold roughly 0.72% of the sample, which has about 78,000 clones, about nine tenths seen once.

Input material: peripheral blood. This clonotype originated in a woman over 75 with acute or convalescent COVID-19. The chain joins TRBV11-2 to TRBJ2-2; possible D gene TRBD2, 5 bases. The CDR3 loop reads CASSPPRLAANTGELFF. Here the CDR3 DNA reads TGTGCCAGCAGCCCACCGCGGCTAGCCGCGAACACCGGGGAGCTGTTTTTT. The complete variable domain, with remaining parts taken from reference TRBV11-2 and TRBJ2-2, reads EAGVAQSPRYKIIEKRQSVAFWCNPISGHATLYWYQQILGQGPKLLIQFQNNGVVDDSQLPKDRFSAERLKGVDSTLKIQPAKLEDSAVYLCASSPPRLAANTGELFFGEGSRLTVL.